The rows below give T cell receptor beta chains drawn from one sample of a study of blood T cell repertoires in COVID-19. Sequenced by immunoSEQ multiplex PCR; TCRdb stores in-frame clones only, minus some. The repertoire consists of roughly 190,000 clones, with around 83% occurring once and the leading ten covering approximately 3%. Sequencing used PBMCs or T cells enriched from blood (not recorded which). Receptor source: a woman under 40 who had been exposed to COVID-19. The CDR3 runs from the conserved cysteine through the conserved F or W. D genes are given only for firm matches. A clone size is listed for some rows: how often the clone was seen (once, few, many), or a class if it is expanded.

j_call clone_size d_call v_call cdr3_nt cdr3_aa
TRBJ1-2 - - TRBV5-8 TGTGCCAGCACCTCTGGAGGCAGGGGCTATGGCTACACCTTC CASTSGGRGYGYTF
TRBJ1-4 once - TRBV4-3 TGCGCCAGCAGCCAAGATGGGTCCCGGGTTGGGAATGAAAAACTGTTTTTT CASSQDGSRVGNEKLFF
TRBJ2-2 few - TRBV10-3 TGTGCCATCAGTCCTAGCGCCGGGGAGCTGTTTTTT CAISPSAGELFF
TRBJ2-1 - TRBD1 TRBV10-2 TGCGCCAGCTCCTCGGGACAGTTATGGCGGGATGAGCAGTTCTTC CASSSGQLWRDEQFF
TRBJ2-7 - TRBD1 TRBV27 TGTGCCAGCAGTCCAGGGACAGGGCCCTACGAGCAGTACTTC CASSPGTGPYEQYF
TRBJ1-1 - - TRBV7-3 TGTGCCAGCAGCCCGGGTTCTTCGGGGACTGAAGCTTTCTTT CASSPGSSGTEAFF
TRBJ1-4 - - TRBV5-5 TGTGCCAGCAGCGTACAGGGACAAGAAAATGAAAAACTGTTTTTT CASSVQGQENEKLFF
TRBJ2-6 - - TRBV29-1 TGCAGCGTTCTGTTTGGGGCCAACGTCCTGACTTTC CSVLFGANVLTF
TRBJ2-1 - TRBD1 TRBV3-1/TRBV3-2 TGTGCCAGCAGCCAAGATTTACAGGGGGGTGAGCAGTTCTTC CASSQDLQGGEQFF
TRBJ1-5 - - TRBV9 TGTGCCAGCAGCGTAGAAGCGACTAGCAATCAGCCCCAGCATTTT CASSVEATSNQPQHF
TRBJ2-1 - TRBD1 TRBV7-3 TGTGCCAGCAGCCGCGTCACTCTGACCGGGACAGGGGTATACAATGAGCAGTTCTTC CASSRVTLTGTGVYNEQFF
TRBJ1-6 - - TRBV14 TGTGCCAGCAGCCAATTCCAAGGCCTGAGGGGGTATTCACCCCTCCACTTT CASSQFQGLRGYSPLHF
TRBJ2-7 once TRBD2 TRBV19 TGTGCCAGTAGTATAGGAGCGGGGGGAACGCGGGAGCAGTACTTC CASSIGAGGTREQYF
TRBJ2-7 - TRBD1 TRBV5-4 TGTGCCAGCAGCCGGACAGGGGGCGACGAGCAGTACTTC CASSRTGGDEQYF
TRBJ1-2 - TRBD1 TRBV7-8 TGTGCCAGCAGCCCCCCGGGACAGGGGTTTCATGGCTACACCTTC CASSPPGQGFHGYTF
TRBJ1-6 - TRBD1 TRBV7-9 TGTGCCGGACAAAAACAGGGGAATAATTCACCCCTCCACTTT CAGQKQGNNSPLHF
TRBJ1-4 - TRBD1 TRBV27 TGTGCCAGCACGACAGGGGCTACTAATGAAAAACTGTTTTTT CASTTGATNEKLFF
TRBJ2-7 - - TRBV6-6 TGTGCCAGCAGGGGCCCTAAGGACGAGCAGTACTTC CASRGPKDEQYF
TRBJ1-2 - - TRBV4-1 TGCGCCAGCAGCCAAATGACACCCAACTATGGCTACACCTTC CASSQMTPNYGYTF
TRBJ2-1 - - TRBV7-2 TGTGCCAGCAGCTTAGCGGGGGGGCCAAATGAGCAGTTCTTC CASSLAGGPNEQFF
TRBJ2-5 - TRBD2 TRBV5-1 TGCGCCAGCAGCTTCGGGCCTAGCGGTGAAGAGACCCAGTACTTC CASSFGPSGEETQYF
TRBJ1-6 - - TRBV10-3 TGTGCCATCAGGGGGGCCGAAGGGACCTATAATTCACCCCTCCACTTT CAIRGAEGTYNSPLHF
TRBJ2-7 - TRBD1 TRBV19 TGTGCCAGTAGTATTGAGGGGGCGAGTGGCGAGCAGTACTTC CASSIEGASGEQYF